These 10 T cell receptor gamma chains originate from one sample sequenced in a study of gamma-delta chains in newborns, infants, children. TCRdb used CATT to re-call clones from the reads. The repertoire holds fewer than 2,000 gamma-chain clones, 68% seen once, with 23% in the top ten. The sequencing sample was made of blood. Receptor source: a child who was a newborn, infant or young child, either healthy, febrile or measles-vaccinated (not recorded which).

About this clone itself: This sample also contains other DNA sequences that code for the same CDR3. The gene calls are TRGV9 and TRGJP. Germline matching of the DNA provided the J gene here, since TCRdb leaves it blank. CDR3 length: 15 residues. Germline V CDR1 and CDR2: GITISATS, ISYDGTV (reference sequence). V gave up 6 bases and J gave up 2 bases; unmatched junction bases: 1. The chain's CDR3 is CALWRQELGKKIKVF. In DNA form, the CDR3 reads TGTGCCTTGTGGCGGCAAGAGTTGGGCAAAAAAATCAAGGTATTT.

The chain has TRGV2 and TRGJ1 or TRGJ2. TCRdb records no J gene; here it was assigned by comparing the DNA to germline. Germline assignment: CDR1 EGSNGY and CDR2 YDSYNSKV. The CDR3 length is 14 residues. Trimming removed 0 bases from V and 7 bases from J; junction bases left unmatched: 9. This CDR3 is CATWDGPGRYKKLF. The CDR3 bases are TGTGCCACCTGGGACGGGCCTGGGCGATATAAGAAACTCTTT.

The gene calls are TRGV9 and TRGJ1 or TRGJ2. TCRdb supplies no J gene; here it was assigned by aligning the nucleotide sequence to germline. The CDR3 is 14 amino acids. The germline CDR1 and CDR2 sequences are GITISATS and ISYDGTV (reference sequence). Germline trimming cut 3 bases from V and 1 base from J; bases unmatched to any gene: 6. CDR3 coding DNA: TGTGCCTTGTGGGAGACTATCAATTATTATAAGAAACTCTTT. Translating it yields CALWETINYYKKLF.

This clone was counted a single time. In the same sample, other DNA sequences code for this CDR3. The V call is TRGV9, the J call TRGJP. The J gene, left out of TCRdb, was set here by checking the DNA against germline. Germline V gene sequence: CDR1 GITISATS, CDR2 ISYDGTV (reference sequence). The J segment lost 4 bases and the V segment lost 3 bases, leaving 6 bases of the junction unmatched. This CDR3 has 17 residues. The DNA for the CDR3 is TGTGCCTTGTGGGAGATCGTACAAGAGTTGGGCAAAAAAATCAAGGTATTT. Its protein is CALWEIVQELGKKIKVF.

The CDR3 DNA is TGTGCCTTGTGGGAGGTGCGAGGGCAAGAGTTGGGCAAAAAAATCAAGGTATTT. This gives the protein CALWEVRGQELGKKIKVF. V and J are TRGV9 and TRGJP. Matching the DNA to germline supplied the J gene, which TCRdb does not give. Per the germline V gene, CDR1 is GITISATS and CDR2 is ISYDGTV (reference sequence). CDR3 size: 18 residues. V dropped 0 bases and J dropped 1; count of bases not matched to a gene: 3.

The chain has TRGV9 and TRGJP. The J gene, not given by TCRdb, was assigned here from a germline match of the nucleotide sequence. V was clipped by 0 bases and J by 4 bases; unmatched bases: 6. This CDR3 spans 18 amino acids. Per germline, CDR1 GITISATS and CDR2 ISYDGTV (reference sequence). The CDR3 reads CALWEVRAQELGKKIKVF. CDR3 bases: TGTGCCTTGTGGGAGGTGCGGGCTCAAGAGTTGGGCAAAAAAATCAAGGTATTT.

This clone has just one count. V gene TRGV9 was called; the J gene was not. The CDR3 spans 15 residues. Looked up from germline, CDR1 is GITISATS and CDR2 is ISYDGTV (reference sequence). The CDR3 spells CALWEDELGKYIKVF. For the CDR3, the DNA is TGTGCCTTGTGGGAGGACGAGTTGGGTAAATATATAAAGGTATTT.

The chain uses TRGV5 and TRGJ1 or TRGJ2. No J gene is reported in TCRdb; it was inferred here by comparing the DNA with germline. Germline lookup yields CDR1 VINAFY and CDR2 YDVSNSKD. V dropped 2 bases and J dropped 8; count of bases not matched to a gene: 3. The CDR3 has 11 residues. The CDR3 reads CATWDTNKKLF. Here the CDR3 DNA reads TGTGCCACCTGGGACACGAATAAGAAACTCTTT.

Here the CDR3 DNA reads TGTGCCTTGTGGGAGGTTATTGAAGAGTTGGGCAAAAAAATCAAGGTATTT. Its protein product is CALWEVIEELGKKIKVF. The V call is TRGV9, the J call TRGJP. TCRdb is silent on the J gene; assignment here came from matching the DNA to germline. Germline values: CDR1 GITISATS, CDR2 ISYDGTV (reference sequence). The J segment lost 5 bases and the V segment lost 1 base, leaving 5 bases of the junction unmatched. There are 17 residues in the CDR3.

In the case of this clone: The likely explanation is a read error, given a far larger clone one base away. Other DNA sequences in this sample translate to the same CDR3. The V call is TRGV9, the J call TRGJP. As TCRdb names no J gene, one was assigned here on the basis of a DNA match to germline. CDR1 GITISATS and CDR2 ISYDGTV come from the germline V gene (reference sequence). The CDR3 is 16 residues long. CDR3 amino acids: CALWEVQELGKKIKVF. CDR3 nucleotides: TGTGCCTTGTGGGAGGTGCAAGAGCTGGGCAAAAAAATCAAGGTATTT.